This T cell receptor (beta chain) was documented in a study of CD8 T cells in Susac syndrome. Findings and limits, study-wide: A handful of Susac-specific public clones appeared in CD8+ TEMRA repertoires, and some 16 in total CD8+ repertoires.

About this clonotype: Its specificity is not known.

RNA, at about 0.5 to 1 ug, was reverse transcribed with random hexamers. TCRdb itself ran the immunoSEQ multiplex PCR reads through MiXCR, one entry per CDR3 protein. This table holds 95,000 to 150,000 distinct CDR3 sequences, 90% to 95% found once. This clonotype was sampled from a human donor with Susac syndrome. Sequencing was carried out using CD8+ T cells from PBMCs.

In DNA form, the CDR3 reads TGCGCCAGCAGCCAAGATGGGGGGGGCAGGACCCAGTACTTC. This sequence encodes CASSQDGGGRTQYF. J is TRBJ2-5 and V is TRBV4-1, with a tentative D call TRBD2 (7 bases). The CDR3 consists of 14 residues. Between the trimmed V and J ends, which lost 0 bases and 7 bases, there was a span of 12 bases. The germline CDR1 and CDR2 sequences are MGHRA and YSYEKL.